The clone carrying this T cell receptor beta chain was found a few times. What it binds is unknown. The data are from a study of vaccination and CD4 T cells after COVID-19. Whole-study context: Participants were vaccinated with two doses, given as either BNT162b2 or mRNA-1273 vaccine. Early (day 14) and late (days 161 to 241) post-vaccine samples came from a few convalescent patients. The study's findings and limits: Median numbers of SARS-CoV-2-reactive clonotypes increased from approximately 21 to 40 (not a significant change).

Time point: late sampling 161 to 241 days after vaccination in three convalescent patients. The treatment denotes: roughly 11-day PBMC culture with coronavirus spike peptide pools or control peptides (ViraFEST assay). Replacement of half the medium with fresh IL-2 medium took place on days 3 and 7. From germline, CDR1 is LGHNA and CDR2 YNFKEQ. Trimming removed 0 bases from V and 0 bases from J; junction bases left unmatched: 0. The CDR3 is 15 residues long. An Oncomine TCR Beta short-read assay was used to sequence the DNA from cultured CD4+ T cells. One entry per CDR3 protein, called by TCRdb with MiXCR from the PCR reads. In the table there are tens of thousands of distinct CDR3 sequences, roughly 40% of which are singletons.

This TCR was recovered from a human donor who had recovered from COVID-19. The input for sequencing was CD4+ T cells from blood, cultured in vitro, taken about 7 months after SARS-CoV-2 vaccination. This chain joins TRBV4-2 and TRBJ2-3; 7 positions agree with TRBD1. CDR3 loop: CASSQDRGSTDTQYF. CDR3 DNA: TGTGCCAGCAGCCAAGACAGGGGGAGCACAGATACGCAGTATTTT.